This is a list of T cell receptor beta chains from one sample in a study of blood T cell repertoires in COVID-19. The data were produced by immunoSEQ multiplex PCR, yet TCRdb's version contains in-frame clones alone and is incomplete. Of around 270,000 clones listed, about 89% are singletons. The specimen sequenced was peripheral blood. Receptors originate from a man in his thirties or forties with acute or convalescent COVID-19. The CDR3 runs from the conserved cysteine through the conserved F or W.

TRBV29-1	TRBJ2-3	CSVASDTDTQYF
TRBV6-5	TRBJ1-1	CASSPRFRGNTEAFF
TRBV28	TRBJ2-2	CASIGERNTGELFF
TRBV5-8	TRBJ2-5	CASSSGQGNQETQYF
TRBV28	TRBJ2-3	CASSTSFGTQYF
TRBV6-1	TRBJ1-1	CASSEASAEAFF
TRBV12-5	TRBJ2-3	CASGLVLGRDTQYF
TRBV5-8	TRBJ2-1	CASSLVPGTSGYNEQFF
TRBV24-1	TRBJ1-2	CATSDLGFRGYTF
TRBV3-1/TRBV3-2	TRBJ1-5	CASSLGTTRQPQHF
TRBV7-9	TRBJ1-1	CASSLTANTEAFF
TRBV3-1/TRBV3-2	TRBJ2-1	CASSVRTSGRNEQFF
TRBV7-9	TRBJ2-5	CASESYSGARETQYF
TRBV12-3/TRBV12-4	TRBJ2-7	CASRQGAAYEQYF
TRBV28	TRBJ2-1	CASRGGTSGINSYNEQFF
TRBV24-1	TRBJ2-3	CATSDYGGGPDTQYF
TRBV30	TRBJ2-7	CAWSVGQFYEQYF
TRBV19	TRBJ1-2	CASSINRDNGYTF
TRBV7-3	TRBJ2-3	CASSSKPRAQTSTDTQYF
TRBV7-2	TRBJ1-4	CASSLGGSLREKLFF
TRBV3-1/TRBV3-2	TRBJ2-4	CASRDRGAKNIQYF
TRBV5-1	TRBJ1-1	CASSSGTSSPNTEAFF
TRBV19	TRBJ1-5	CASRADRGQNQPQHF
TRBV25-1	TRBJ1-1	CASRDRRDTEAFF
TRBV5-1	TRBJ2-1	CASSLIPTGLNNEQFF
TRBV28	TRBJ1-2	CASTPSGYGYTF
TRBV11-3	TRBJ2-1	CASSLFARDHEQFF
TRBV15	TRBJ2-1	CATLPPTSGPYNEQFF
TRBV20-1	TRBJ1-2	CSASKRQATNYGYTF